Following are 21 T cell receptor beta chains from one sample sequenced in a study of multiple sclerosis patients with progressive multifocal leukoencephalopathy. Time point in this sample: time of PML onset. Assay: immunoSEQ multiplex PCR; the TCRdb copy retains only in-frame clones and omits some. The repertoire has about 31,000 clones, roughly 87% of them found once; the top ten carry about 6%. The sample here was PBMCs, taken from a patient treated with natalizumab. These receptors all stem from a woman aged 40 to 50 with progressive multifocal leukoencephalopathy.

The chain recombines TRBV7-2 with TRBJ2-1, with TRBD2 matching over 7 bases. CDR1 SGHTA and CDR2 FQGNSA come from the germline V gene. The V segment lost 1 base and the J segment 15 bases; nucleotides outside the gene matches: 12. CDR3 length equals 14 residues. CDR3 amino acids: CASSLDGISGGPFF. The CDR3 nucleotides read TGTGCCAGCAGCTTAGACGGTATTTCGGGGGGTCCGTTCTTC. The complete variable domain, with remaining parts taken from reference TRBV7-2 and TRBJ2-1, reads GAGVSQSPSNKVTEKGKDVELRCDPISGHTALYWYRQSLGQGLEFLIYFQGNSAPDKSGLPSDRFSAERTGGSVSTLTIQRTQQEDSAVYLCASSLDGISGGPFFGPGTRLTVL.

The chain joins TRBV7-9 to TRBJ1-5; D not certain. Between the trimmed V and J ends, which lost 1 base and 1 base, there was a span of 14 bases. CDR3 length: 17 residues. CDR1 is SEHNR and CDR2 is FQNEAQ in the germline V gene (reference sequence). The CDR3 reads CASSLGAGRGSNQPQHF. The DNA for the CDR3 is TGTGCCAGCAGCTTAGGCGCGGGTCGGGGAAGCAATCAGCCCCAGCATTTT.

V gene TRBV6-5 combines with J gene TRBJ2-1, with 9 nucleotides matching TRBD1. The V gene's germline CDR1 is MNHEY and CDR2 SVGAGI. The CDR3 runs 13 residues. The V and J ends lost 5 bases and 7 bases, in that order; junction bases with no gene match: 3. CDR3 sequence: CASSRQGGNEQFF. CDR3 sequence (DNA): TGTGCCAGCAGTAGACAGGGGGGGAATGAGCAGTTCTTC.

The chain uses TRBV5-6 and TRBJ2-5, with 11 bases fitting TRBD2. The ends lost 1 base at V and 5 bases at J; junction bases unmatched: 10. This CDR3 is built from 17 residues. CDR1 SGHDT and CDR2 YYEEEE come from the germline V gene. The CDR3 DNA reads TGTGCCAGCAGCTTGAGAATTAGCGGGGGGGCCATTGAGACCCAGTACTTC. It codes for CASSLRISGGAIETQYF.

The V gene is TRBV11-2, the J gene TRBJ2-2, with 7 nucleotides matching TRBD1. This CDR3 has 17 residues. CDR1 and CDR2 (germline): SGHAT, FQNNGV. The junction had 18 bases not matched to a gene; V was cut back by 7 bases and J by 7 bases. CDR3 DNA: TGTGCCAGCACCATCCACGGACAGGTCGTAGTTGGCGGGGAGCTGTTTTTT. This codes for CASTIHGQVVVGGELFF.

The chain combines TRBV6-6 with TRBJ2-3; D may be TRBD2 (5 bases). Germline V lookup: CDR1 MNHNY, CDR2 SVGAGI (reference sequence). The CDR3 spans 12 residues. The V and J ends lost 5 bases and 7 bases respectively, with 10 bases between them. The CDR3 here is CASSRTLHTQYF. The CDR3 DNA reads TGTGCCAGCAGTCGGACTCTTCATACGCAGTATTTT.

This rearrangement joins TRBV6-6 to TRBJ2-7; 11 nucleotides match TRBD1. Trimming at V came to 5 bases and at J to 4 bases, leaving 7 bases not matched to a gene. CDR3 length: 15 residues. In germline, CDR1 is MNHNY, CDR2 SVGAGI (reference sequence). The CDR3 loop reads CASSLGGTGGYEQYF. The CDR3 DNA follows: TGTGCCAGCAGTCTCGGTGGGACAGGGGGGTACGAGCAGTACTTC.

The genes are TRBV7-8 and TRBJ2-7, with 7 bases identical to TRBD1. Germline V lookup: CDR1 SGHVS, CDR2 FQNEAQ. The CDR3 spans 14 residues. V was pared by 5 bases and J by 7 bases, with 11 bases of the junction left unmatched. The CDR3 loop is CASSLDRASGEQYF. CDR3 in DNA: TGTGCCAGCAGCCTAGACAGGGCTTCGGGAGAGCAGTACTTC. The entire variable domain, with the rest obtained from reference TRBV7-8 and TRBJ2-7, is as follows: GAGVSQSPRYKVAKRGQDVALRCDPISGHVSLFWYQQALGQGPEFLTYFQNEAQLDKSGLPSDRFFAERPEGSVSTLKIQRTQQEDSAVYLCASSLDRASGEQYFGPGTRLTVT.

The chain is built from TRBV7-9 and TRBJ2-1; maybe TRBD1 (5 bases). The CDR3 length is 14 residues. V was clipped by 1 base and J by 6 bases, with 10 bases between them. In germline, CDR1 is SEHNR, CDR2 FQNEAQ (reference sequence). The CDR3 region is CASSLGFRGNEQFF. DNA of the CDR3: TGTGCCAGCAGCTTAGGATTTAGGGGCAATGAGCAGTTCTTC. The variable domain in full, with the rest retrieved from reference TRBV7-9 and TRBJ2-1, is DTGVSQNPRHKITKRGQNVTFRCDPISEHNRLYWYRQTLGQGPEFLTYFQNEAQLEKSRLLSDRFSAERPKGSFSTLEIQRTEQGDSAMYLCASSLGFRGNEQFFGPGTRLTVL.

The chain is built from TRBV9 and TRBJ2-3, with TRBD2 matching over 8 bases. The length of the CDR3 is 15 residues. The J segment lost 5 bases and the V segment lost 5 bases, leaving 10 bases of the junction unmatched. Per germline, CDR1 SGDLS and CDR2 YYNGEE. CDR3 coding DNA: TGTGCCAGCAGATCCGGGCGGGAGGCTATAGATACGCAGTATTTT. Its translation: CASRSGREAIDTQYF.

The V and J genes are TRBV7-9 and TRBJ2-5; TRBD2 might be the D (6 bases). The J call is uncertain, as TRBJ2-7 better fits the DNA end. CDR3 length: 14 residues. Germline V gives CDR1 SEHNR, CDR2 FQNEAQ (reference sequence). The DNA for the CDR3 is TGTGCCAGCAGCCCAACTAGCCCAAACTACGAGCAGTACTTC. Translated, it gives CASSPTSPNYEQYF.

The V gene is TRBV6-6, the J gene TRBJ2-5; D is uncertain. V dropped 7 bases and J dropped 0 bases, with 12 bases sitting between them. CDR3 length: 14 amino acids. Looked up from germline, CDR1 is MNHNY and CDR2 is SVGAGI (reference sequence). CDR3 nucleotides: TGTGCCAGCATGATAGGACGGAACCAAGAGACCCAGTACTTC. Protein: CASMIGRNQETQYF.

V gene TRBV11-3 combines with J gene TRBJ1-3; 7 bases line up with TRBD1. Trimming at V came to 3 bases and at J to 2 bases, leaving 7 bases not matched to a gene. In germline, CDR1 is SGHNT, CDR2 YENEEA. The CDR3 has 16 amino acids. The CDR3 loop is CASSFPRGTAGNTIYF. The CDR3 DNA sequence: TGTGCCAGCAGCTTCCCCAGGGGGACAGCTGGAAACACCATATATTTT.

CDR3 DNA: TGTGCCAGTAGTATCGGACTCACAGATACGCAGTATTTT. Protein sequence: CASSIGLTDTQYF. The chain employs TRBV19 and TRBJ2-3, with a weak D call TRBD2 (5 bases). Trimming took 3 bases from V and 2 from J, leaving 6 bases between them. This CDR3 is built from 13 residues. Looked up from germline, CDR1 is LNHDA and CDR2 is SQIVND (reference sequence).

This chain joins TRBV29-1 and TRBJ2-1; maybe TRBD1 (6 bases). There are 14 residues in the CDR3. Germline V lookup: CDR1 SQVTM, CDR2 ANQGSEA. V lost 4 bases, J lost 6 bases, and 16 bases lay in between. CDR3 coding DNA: TGCAGCGTTGTAAGGGGGTATAGTCGCAATGAGCAGTTCTTC. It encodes CSVVRGYSRNEQFF.

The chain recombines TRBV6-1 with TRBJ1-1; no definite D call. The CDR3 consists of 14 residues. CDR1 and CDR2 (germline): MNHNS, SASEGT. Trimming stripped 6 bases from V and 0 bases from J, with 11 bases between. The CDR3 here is CASSTTRVNTEAFF. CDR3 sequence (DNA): TGTGCCAGCAGCACCACGCGGGTGAACACTGAAGCTTTCTTT.

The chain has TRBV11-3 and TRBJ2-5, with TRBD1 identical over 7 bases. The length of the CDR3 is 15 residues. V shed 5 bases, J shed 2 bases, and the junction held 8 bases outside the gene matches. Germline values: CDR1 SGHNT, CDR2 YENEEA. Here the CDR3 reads CASSLRQGRQETQYF. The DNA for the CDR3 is TGTGCCAGCAGCCTCCGACAGGGTCGTCAAGAGACCCAGTACTTC.

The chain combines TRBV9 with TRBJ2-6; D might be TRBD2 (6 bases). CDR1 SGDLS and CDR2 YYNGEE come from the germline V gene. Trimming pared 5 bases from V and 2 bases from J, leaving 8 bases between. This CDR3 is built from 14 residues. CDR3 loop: CASRSGAGANVLTF. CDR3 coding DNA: TGTGCCAGCAGGTCGGGGGCTGGGGCCAACGTCCTGACTTTC.

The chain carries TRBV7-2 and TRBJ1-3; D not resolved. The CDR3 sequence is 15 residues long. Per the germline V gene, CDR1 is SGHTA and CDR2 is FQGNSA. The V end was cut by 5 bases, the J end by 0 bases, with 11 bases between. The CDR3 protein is CASSATVYSGNTIYF. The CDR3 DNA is TGTGCCAGCAGCGCCACAGTTTACTCTGGAAACACCATATATTTT.

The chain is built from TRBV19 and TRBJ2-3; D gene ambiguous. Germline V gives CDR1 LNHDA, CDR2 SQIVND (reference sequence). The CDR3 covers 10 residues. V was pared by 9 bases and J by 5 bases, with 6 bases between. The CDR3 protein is CASPLDTQYF. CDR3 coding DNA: TGTGCCAGCCCATTAGATACGCAGTATTTT.

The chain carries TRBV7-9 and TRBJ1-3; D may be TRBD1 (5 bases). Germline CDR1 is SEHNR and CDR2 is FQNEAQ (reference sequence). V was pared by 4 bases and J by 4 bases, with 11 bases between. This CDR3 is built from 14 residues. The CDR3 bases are TGTGCCAGCAGCTCCGAAGGGGACGGAAACACCATATATTTT. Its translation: CASSSEGDGNTIYF.